This is a list of T cell receptor beta chains from one sample in a study of Graves' ophthalmopathy and Graves' hyperthyroidism. One entry per CDR3 protein, called by TCRdb with MiXCR from the multiplex PCR reads. Of about half a million distinct CDR3 sequences listed, around 14% are singletons. Sequencing was performed on blood. Receptor source: a woman in her thirties with Graves' ophthalmopathy. Both conserved end residues are part of each CDR3. A D gene is named only where the DNA matches it firmly. Rows may omit the clone size; those that give it use once, few, many or a size class.

DNA: TGTGCCAGCAGTTTTACCTTGGTATCCCGGGACAGGGAGCCCCCTTCCACTGAAGCTTTCTTT
CDR3: CASSFTLVSRDREPPSTEAFF
J: TRBJ1-1
D: TRBD1
V: TRBV28
size: many

DNA: TGTGCCAGCAGCCGGGACAGGGGGCGGGAGACCCAGTACTTC
CDR3: CASSRDRGRETQYF
J: TRBJ2-5
D: TRBD1
V: TRBV2
size: many

DNA: TGTGCCAGCAGGACAGGGTCAGGAAACACTGAAGCTTTCTTT
CDR3: CASRTGSGNTEAFF
J: TRBJ1-1
D: TRBD1
V: TRBV6-1
size: many

DNA: TGCAGCGTTGAACTAGCGGGAGCCCAAGAGACCCAGTACTTC
CDR3: CSVELAGAQETQYF
J: TRBJ2-5
D: TRBD2
V: TRBV29-1
size: many

DNA: TGTGCCAGCAGCTTAGTGCGGGTTGTCGAGCAGTACTTC
CDR3: CASSLVRVVEQYF
J: TRBJ2-7
D: NA
V: TRBV7-8
size: many

DNA: TGTGCCAGCAGTCACCGAGGAGCGGGACAAGAGACCCAGTACTTC
CDR3: CASSHRGAGQETQYF
J: TRBJ2-5
D: TRBD2
V: TRBV27
size: NA

DNA: TGTGCCAGCAGTTACTCATTTACCGGACTAGGGGCCTTCGAGCAGTACTTC
CDR3: CASSYSFTGLGAFEQYF
J: TRBJ2-7
D: TRBD2
V: TRBV6-5
size: many

DNA: TGTGCCAGCAGCACTATCGCCCAAGGGGGCTATGGCTACACCTTC
CDR3: CASSTIAQGGYGYTF
J: TRBJ1-2
D: NA
V: TRBV12-3/TRBV12-4
size: many

DNA: TGCAGTGCCACCACAGGGTCCCAAGAGACCCAGTACTTC
CDR3: CSATTGSQETQYF
J: TRBJ2-5
D: NA
V: TRBV20-1
size: many

DNA: TGTGCCATCAGTGAAACAGGCGGGGATCAGCCCCAGCATTTT
CDR3: CAISETGGDQPQHF
J: TRBJ1-5
D: NA
V: TRBV10-3
size: NA